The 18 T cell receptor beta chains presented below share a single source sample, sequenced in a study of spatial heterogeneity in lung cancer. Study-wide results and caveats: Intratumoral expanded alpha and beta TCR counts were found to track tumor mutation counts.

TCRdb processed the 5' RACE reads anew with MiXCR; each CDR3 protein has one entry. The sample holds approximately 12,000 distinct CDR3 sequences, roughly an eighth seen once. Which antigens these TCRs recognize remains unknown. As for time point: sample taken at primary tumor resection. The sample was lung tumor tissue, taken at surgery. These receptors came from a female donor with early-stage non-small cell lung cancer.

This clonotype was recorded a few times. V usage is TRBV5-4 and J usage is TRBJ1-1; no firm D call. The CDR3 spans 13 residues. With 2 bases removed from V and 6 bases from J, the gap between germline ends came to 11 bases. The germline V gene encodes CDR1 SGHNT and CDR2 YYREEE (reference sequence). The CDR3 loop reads CASSLSGSPEAFF. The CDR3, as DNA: TGTGCCAGCAGCTTATCGGGGAGCCCTGAAGCTTTCTTT.

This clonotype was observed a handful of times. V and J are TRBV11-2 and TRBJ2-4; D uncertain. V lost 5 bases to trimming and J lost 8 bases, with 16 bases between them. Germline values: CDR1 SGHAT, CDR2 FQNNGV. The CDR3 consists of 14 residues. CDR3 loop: CASSLRNQVDIQYF. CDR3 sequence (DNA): TGTGCCAGCAGCCTCAGGAACCAGGTGGACATTCAGTACTTC.

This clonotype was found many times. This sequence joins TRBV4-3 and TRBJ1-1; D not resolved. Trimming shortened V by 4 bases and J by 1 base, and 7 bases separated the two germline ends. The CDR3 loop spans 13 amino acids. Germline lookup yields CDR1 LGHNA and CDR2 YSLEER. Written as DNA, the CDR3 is TGCGCCAGCAGCCCCCAGTGGAACACTGAAGCTTTCTTT. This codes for CASSPQWNTEAFF.

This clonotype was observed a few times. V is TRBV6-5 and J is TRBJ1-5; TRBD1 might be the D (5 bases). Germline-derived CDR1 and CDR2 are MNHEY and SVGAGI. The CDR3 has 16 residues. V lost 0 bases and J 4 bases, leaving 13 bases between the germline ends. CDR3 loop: CASSYSAQGKNQPQHF. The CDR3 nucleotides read TGTGCCAGCAGTTACTCGGCGCAGGGAAAAAATCAGCCCCAGCATTTT.

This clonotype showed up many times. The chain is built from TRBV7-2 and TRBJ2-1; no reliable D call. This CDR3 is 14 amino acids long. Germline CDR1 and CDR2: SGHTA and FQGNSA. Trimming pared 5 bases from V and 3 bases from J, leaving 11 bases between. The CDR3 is CASSPGNVYNEQFF. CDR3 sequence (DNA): TGTGCCAGCAGCCCTGGGAATGTCTACAATGAGCAGTTCTTC. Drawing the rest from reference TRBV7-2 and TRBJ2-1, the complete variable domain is GAGVSQSPSNKVTEKGKDVELRCDPISGHTALYWYRQSLGQGLEFLIYFQGNSAPDKSGLPSDRFSAERTGGSVSTLTIQRTQQEDSAVYLCASSPGNVYNEQFFGPGTRLTVL.

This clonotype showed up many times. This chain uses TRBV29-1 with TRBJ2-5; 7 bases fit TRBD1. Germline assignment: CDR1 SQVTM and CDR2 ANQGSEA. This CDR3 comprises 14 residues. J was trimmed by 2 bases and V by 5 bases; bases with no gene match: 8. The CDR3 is CSVIMDRRQETQYF. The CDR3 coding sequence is TGCAGCGTTATTATGGACAGGAGACAAGAGACCCAGTACTTC.

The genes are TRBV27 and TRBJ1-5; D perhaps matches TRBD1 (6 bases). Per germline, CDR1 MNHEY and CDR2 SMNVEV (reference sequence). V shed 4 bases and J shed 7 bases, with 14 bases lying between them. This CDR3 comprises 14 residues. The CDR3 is CASSSTGPTQPQHF. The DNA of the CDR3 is TGTGCCAGCAGTTCGACAGGCCCGACACAGCCCCAGCATTTT.

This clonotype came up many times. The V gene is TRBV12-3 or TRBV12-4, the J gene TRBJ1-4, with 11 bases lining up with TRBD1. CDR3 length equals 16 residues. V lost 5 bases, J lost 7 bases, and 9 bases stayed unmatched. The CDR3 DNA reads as TGTGCCAGCAGTCCCAGTGGACAGGGGGCTGGTGAAAAACTGTTTTTT. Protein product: CASSPSGQGAGEKLFF.

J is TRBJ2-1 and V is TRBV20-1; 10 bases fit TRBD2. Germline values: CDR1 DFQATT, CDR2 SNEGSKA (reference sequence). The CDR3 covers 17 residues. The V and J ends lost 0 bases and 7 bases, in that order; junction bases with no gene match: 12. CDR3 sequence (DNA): TGCAGTGCTAGAGATTCCCTAGCGGGGGTGATCGGGAATGAGCAGTTCTTC. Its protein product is CSARDSLAGVIGNEQFF.

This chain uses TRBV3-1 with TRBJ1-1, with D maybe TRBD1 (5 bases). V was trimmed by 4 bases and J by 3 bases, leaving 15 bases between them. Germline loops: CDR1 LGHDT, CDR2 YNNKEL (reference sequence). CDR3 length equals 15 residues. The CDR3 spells CASSPWPGADTEAFF. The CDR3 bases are TGTGCCAGCAGCCCCTGGCCCGGGGCAGACACTGAAGCTTTCTTT.

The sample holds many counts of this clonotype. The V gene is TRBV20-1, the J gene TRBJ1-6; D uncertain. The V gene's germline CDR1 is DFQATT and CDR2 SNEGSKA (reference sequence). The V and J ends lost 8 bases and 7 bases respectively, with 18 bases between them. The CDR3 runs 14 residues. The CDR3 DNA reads TGCAGTTCCCAGACGGAAGGAGGGAATTCACCCCTCCACTTT. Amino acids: CSSQTEGGNSPLHF.

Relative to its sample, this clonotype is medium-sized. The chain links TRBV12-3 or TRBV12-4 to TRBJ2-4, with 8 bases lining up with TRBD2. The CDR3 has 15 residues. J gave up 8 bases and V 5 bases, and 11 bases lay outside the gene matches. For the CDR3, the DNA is TGTGCCAGCAGTCCCCCGCGGGGGGTAGGGGACATTCAGTACTTC. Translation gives CASSPPRGVGDIQYF.

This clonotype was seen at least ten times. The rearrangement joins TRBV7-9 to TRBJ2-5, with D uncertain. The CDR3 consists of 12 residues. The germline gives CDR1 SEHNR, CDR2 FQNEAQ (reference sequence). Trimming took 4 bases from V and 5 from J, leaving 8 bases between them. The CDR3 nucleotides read TGTGCCAGCAGCTCCACGATCGAGACCCAGTACTTC. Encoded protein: CASSSTIETQYF.

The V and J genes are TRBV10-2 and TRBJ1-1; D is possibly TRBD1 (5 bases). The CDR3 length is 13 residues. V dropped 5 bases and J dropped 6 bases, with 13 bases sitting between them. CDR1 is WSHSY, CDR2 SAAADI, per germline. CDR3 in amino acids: CASSFQSGAEAFF. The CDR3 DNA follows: TGCGCCAGCAGTTTTCAGTCGGGGGCTGAAGCTTTCTTT.

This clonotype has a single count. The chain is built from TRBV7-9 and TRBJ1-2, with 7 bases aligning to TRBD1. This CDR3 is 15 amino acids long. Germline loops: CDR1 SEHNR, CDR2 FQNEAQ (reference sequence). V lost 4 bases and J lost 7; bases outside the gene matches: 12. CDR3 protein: CASSSYIRGLVGYTF. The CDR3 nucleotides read TGTGCCAGCAGCTCATACATCAGGGGGTTAGTTGGCTACACCTTC.

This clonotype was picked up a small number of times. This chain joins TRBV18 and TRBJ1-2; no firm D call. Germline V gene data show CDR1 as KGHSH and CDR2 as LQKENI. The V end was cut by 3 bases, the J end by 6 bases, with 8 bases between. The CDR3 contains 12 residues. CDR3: CASSPREDGYTF. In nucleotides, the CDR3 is TGTGCCAGCTCACCCAGAGAGGATGGCTACACCTTC.

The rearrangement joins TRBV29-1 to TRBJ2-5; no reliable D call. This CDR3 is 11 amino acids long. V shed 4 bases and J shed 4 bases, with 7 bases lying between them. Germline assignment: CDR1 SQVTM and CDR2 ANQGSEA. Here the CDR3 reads CSVASGETQYF. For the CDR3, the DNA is TGCAGCGTTGCGAGTGGAGAGACCCAGTACTTC.

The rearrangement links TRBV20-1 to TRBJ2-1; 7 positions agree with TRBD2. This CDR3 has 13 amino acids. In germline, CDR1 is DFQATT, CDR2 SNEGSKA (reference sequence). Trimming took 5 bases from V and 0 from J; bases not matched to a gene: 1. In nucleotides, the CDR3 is TGCAGTGCTGAGCGGGGCTCCTACAATGAGCAGTTCTTC. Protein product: CSAERGSYNEQFF.